Listed below are T cell receptor beta chains from one sample, sequenced in a study of control samples from healthy donors and cancer patients. The assay was immunoSEQ multiplex PCR, and TCRdb's table has in-frame clones only and misses some. The sample records 170,000 or so clones, more than 85% being singletons. Sequencing was done on a sample of blood. The receptors derive from a woman aged 40 to 50 in good health. Each CDR3 is given with its conserved first and last residue. Fields, in order: V gene, J gene, CDR3 protein.

>TRBV7-3|TRBJ2-1
CASSLTAANEQFF
>TRBV10-3|TRBJ1-1
CAISESGLGGQVDFF
>TRBV7-5|TRBJ1-2
CVRSLTQGANYGYTF
>TRBV5-1|TRBJ2-7
CASSLTSGTGYYEQYF
>TRBV27|TRBJ1-5
CASSLFTSNQPQHF
>TRBV5-8|TRBJ2-3
CASSLRGDTQYF
>TRBV19|TRBJ1-1
CASRPHSGQGDTEAFF
>TRBV2|TRBJ1-2
CASSEVANYGYTF
>TRBV6-5|TRBJ1-3
CASTFRGQSGNTIYF
>TRBV27|TRBJ1-1
CASRDRSLNTEAFF
>TRBV25-1|TRBJ1-1
CASSRTVGNTEAFF
>TRBV29-1|TRBJ2-7
CSVDLGRGIRGEQYF
>TRBV18|TRBJ1-4
CASSPSGTGREKLFF
>TRBV5-4|TRBJ1-2
CASSLDPTGGNYGYTF
>TRBV9|TRBJ1-1
CASSSGVATEAFF
>TRBV4-2|TRBJ1-1
CASSQDLENTEAFF
>TRBV7-2|TRBJ2-7
CASKGLHFSYEQYF
>TRBV19|TRBJ1-1
CATRQVPIANTEAFF
>TRBV6-5|TRBJ1-3
CASSSQTEGLGNTIYF
>TRBV29-1|TRBJ1-2
CSVERAYGYTF
>TRBV7-9|TRBJ1-5
CASSNLGQPQHF
>TRBV15|TRBJ1-4
CATSPTPPREAGEKLFF
>TRBV11-2|TRBJ2-2
CASSHPGGGAGELFF
>TRBV27|TRBJ2-7
CASSGGTHYEQYF
>TRBV6-5|TRBJ2-2
CASSFSQGSRRELFF
>TRBV10-3|TRBJ1-5
CAISGGQGLNQPQHF
>TRBV6-2/TRBV6-3|TRBJ1-5
CASSSPREINQPQHF
>TRBV5-4|TRBJ2-2
CASRTVQNTGELFF
>TRBV7-9|TRBJ1-5
CASSLMAGSDQPQHF
>TRBV27|TRBJ1-1
CASSLDPRTEAFF
>TRBV14|TRBJ1-2
CASRDTGDYGYTF
>TRBV5-1|TRBJ2-5
CASSLYGPATQYF
>TRBV19|TRBJ1-5
CASSPATGKSQPQHF
>TRBV5-1|TRBJ1-1
CASSPGAVNTEAFF
>TRBV3-1/TRBV3-2|TRBJ2-5
CASSHLSDRKETQYF
>TRBV21-1|TRBJ1-2
CASSATQGAPGYTF
>TRBV6-6|TRBJ1-1
CASSSRENTEAFF
>TRBV19|TRBJ2-3
CASSMWSDPSTDTQYF
>TRBV24-1|TRBJ2-5
CATSDFSWGLAGGYGTQYF
>TRBV3-1/TRBV3-2|TRBJ2-7
CASSREGSYEQYF